What follows describes a single T cell receptor beta chain. Its antigen is still unknown. Sampled while nominally healthy, donors likely had unrecorded immune exposures. PCR primers comprised 60 Vbeta and 13 Jbeta primers. TCRdb keeps only in-frame clones here, not all; method: immunoSEQ multiplex PCR. This table holds 90,000 to 120,000 clones, around 76% found once. The data belong to a study of cytomegalovirus exposure and HLA in healthy donors. Overall study results and limits: A prior analysis recorded that most TCR beta V segments were productive about 87% or about 30% of the time. The only immune exposure information that was available was CMV serostatus.

This TCR was sampled from a man aged 25 to 40 in good health and CMV-seropositive. The sample comprised PBMCs.

The CDR3 nucleotides read TGCGCCAGCAGCTTGGTCGGGGGGGCAACTAATGAAAAACTGTTTTTT. Its protein product is CASSLVGGATNEKLFF. The chain recombines TRBV5-1 with TRBJ1-4; tentative D call: TRBD1 (5 bases). The V end was cut by 0 bases, the J end by 0 bases, with 9 bases between. This CDR3 is built from 16 residues. Germline-derived CDR1 and CDR2 are SGHRS and YFSETQ.